This entry features one T cell receptor (beta chain) sequence. At one end the junction does not follow the germline gene, possibly because of a read error. The source of the sample is a study of tumor-infiltrating lymphocytes in primary liver carcinoma. On the study more broadly: Donors had hepatocellular carcinoma or combined HCC and intrahepatic cholangiocarcinoma.

From approximately 0.5 ug of total RNA, TCR beta-specific cDNA was reverse-transcribed using a constant-region primer. Three-round nested multiplex PCR performed with slightly modified ARM-PCR produced the TCR beta libraries. TRBV1-TRBV30 forward and Cbeta reverse primers drove the first two roughly 10-cycle rounds. Via MiXCR, TCRdb re-called the multiplex PCR reads, giving one row per CDR3 protein. The sample shows about 74,000 distinct CDR3 sequences, roughly three quarters of them seen only once. This CDR3 has 15 amino acids. Bulk tissue was left unsorted, and RNA and DNA were co-extracted from approximately 20-30 mg of it.

V and J are TRBV12-3 or TRBV12-4 and TRBJ2-3, with a tentative D call TRBD2 (5 bases). This receptor was identified in a man aged 40-55 years with primary liver carcinoma and hepatitis B virus infection. Sequencing was performed on liver tumor tissue from sampling region 4. Regarding subset: tumor region T4, right-lateral pole. The CDR3 DNA sequence: TGTGCCAGCAGTTTTATGGAGGCCCTCACATATACGCAATATTTT. It translates to CASSFMEALTYTQYF.